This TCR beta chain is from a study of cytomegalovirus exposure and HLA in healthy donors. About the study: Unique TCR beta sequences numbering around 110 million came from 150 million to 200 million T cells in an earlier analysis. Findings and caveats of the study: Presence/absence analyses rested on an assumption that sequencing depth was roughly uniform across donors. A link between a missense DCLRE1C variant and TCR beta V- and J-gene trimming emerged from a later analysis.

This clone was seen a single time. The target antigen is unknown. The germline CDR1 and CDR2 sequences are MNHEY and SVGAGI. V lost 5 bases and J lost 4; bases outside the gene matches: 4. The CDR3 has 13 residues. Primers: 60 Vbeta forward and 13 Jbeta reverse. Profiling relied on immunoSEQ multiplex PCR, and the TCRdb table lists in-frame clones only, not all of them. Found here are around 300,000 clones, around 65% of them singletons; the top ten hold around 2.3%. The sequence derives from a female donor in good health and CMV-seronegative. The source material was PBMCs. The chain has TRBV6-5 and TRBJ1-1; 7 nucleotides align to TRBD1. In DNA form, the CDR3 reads TGTGCCAGCAGTGACAGGGCGGGCACTGAAGCTTTCTTT. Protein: CASSDRAGTEAFF.